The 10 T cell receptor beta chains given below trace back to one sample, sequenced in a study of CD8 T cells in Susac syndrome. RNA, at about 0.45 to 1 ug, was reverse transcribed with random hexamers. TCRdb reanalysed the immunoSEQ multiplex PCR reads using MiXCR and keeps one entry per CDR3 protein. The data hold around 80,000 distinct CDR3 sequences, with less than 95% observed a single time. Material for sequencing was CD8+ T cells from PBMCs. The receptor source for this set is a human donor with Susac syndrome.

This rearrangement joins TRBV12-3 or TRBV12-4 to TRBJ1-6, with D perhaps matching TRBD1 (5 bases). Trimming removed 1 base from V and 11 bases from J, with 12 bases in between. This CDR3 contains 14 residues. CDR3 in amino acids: CASSLGQGGAPLHF. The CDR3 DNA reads TGTGCCAGCAGTTTAGGTCAGGGAGGTGCACCCCTCCACTTT.

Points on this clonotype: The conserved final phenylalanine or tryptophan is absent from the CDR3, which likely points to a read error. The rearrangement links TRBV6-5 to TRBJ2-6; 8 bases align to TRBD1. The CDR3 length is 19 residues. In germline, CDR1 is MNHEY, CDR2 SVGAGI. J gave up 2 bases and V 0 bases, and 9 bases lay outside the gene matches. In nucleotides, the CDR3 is TGTGCCAGCAGTTACTCGGCGGCAGGGGGCGCGACTGGGGCCAACGTCCTGACTTGC. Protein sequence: CASSYSAAGGATGANVLTC.

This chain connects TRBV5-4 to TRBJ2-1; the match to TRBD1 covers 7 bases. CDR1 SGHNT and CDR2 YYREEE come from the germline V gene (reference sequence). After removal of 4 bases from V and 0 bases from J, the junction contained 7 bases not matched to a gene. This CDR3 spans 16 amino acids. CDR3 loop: CASSLGQANSYNEQFF. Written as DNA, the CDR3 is TGTGCCAGCAGCCTCGGACAGGCCAACTCCTACAATGAGCAGTTCTTC.

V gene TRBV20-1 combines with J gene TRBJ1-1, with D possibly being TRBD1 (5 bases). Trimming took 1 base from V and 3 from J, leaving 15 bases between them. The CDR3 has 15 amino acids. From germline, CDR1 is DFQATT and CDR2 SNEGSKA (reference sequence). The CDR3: CSARGDGLTDTEAFF. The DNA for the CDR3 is TGCAGTGCTAGAGGGGACGGGCTAACGGACACTGAAGCTTTCTTT.

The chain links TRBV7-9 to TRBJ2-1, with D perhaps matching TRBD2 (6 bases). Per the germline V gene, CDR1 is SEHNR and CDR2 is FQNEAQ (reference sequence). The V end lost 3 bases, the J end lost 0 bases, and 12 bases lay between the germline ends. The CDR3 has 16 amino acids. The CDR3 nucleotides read TGTGCCAGCAGCTTTAGCCACGGGAGCTCCTACAATGAGCAGTTCTTC. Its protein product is CASSFSHGSSYNEQFF.

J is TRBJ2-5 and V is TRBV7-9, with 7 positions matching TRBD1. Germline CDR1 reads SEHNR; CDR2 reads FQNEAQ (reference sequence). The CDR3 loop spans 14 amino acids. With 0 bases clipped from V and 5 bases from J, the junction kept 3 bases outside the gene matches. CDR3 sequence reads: CASSLAGGMETQYF. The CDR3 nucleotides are TGTGCCAGCAGCTTAGCAGGGGGCATGGAGACCCAGTACTTC.

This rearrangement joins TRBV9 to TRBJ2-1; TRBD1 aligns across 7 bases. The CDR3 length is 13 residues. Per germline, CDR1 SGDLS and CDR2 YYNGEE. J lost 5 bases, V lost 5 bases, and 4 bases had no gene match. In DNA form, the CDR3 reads TGTGCCAGCAGGGGGACAGCCGACAATGAGCAGTTCTTC. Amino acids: CASRGTADNEQFF.

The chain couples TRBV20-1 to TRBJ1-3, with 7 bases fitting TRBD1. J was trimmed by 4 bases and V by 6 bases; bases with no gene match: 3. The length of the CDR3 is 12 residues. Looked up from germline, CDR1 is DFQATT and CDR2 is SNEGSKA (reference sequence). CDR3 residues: CSAWDSGNTIYF. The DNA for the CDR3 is TGCAGTGCGTGGGACAGCGGAAACACCATATATTTT.

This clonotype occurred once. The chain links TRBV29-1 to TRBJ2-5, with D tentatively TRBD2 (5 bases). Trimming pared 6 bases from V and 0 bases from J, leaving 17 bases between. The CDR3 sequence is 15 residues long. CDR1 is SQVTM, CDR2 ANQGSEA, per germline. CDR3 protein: CSVQRSEKYQETQYF. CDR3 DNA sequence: TGCAGCGTCCAGCGGTCAGAAAAGTACCAAGAGACCCAGTACTTC.

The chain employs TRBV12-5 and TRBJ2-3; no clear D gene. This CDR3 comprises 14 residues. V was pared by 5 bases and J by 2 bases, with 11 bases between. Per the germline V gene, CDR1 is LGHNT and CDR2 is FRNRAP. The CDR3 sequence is CASGPLGNTDTQYF. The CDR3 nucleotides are TGTGCTAGTGGTCCATTGGGGAACACAGATACGCAGTATTTT.